This TCR beta chain was recorded in a study of blood T cell repertoires in COVID-19. The wider study: Material from acute and convalescent COVID-19 was sourced from the United States, Italy and Spain. T cells, B-cell-depleted T cells, or PBMCs supplied cDNA or gDNA.

How the authors handled the data: It was from reference gene primer amplification that nucleated cell counts were estimated. Only in-frame clones appear in the TCRdb table, and some are missing; sequencing was by immunoSEQ multiplex PCR. V, J and clone size are those of that table, while D and trimming were read from the DNA. The data contain under 300,000 clones, around 90% of them singletons. V lost 5 bases and J lost 1; bases outside the gene matches: 5. Per the germline V gene, CDR1 is ENHRY and CDR2 is SYGVKD. The CDR3 consists of 15 residues. This TCR was recovered from a man in his forties or fifties with acute or convalescent COVID-19. The material sequenced was peripheral blood. The chain is built from TRBV10-3 and TRBJ2-5; 9 nucleotides line up with TRBD2. CDR3 coding DNA: TGTGCCATCAGTACACTAGCGGGTATCCAAGAGACCCAGTACTTC. Translation: CAISTLAGIQETQYF.